These 17 T cell receptor beta chains originate from one sample sequenced in a study of T cell clones after liver transplantation. Method: immunoSEQ multiplex PCR; TCRdb's copy keeps in-frame clones and lacks some. The sample lists roughly 100,000 clones, about 81% occurring once. The source was CD4+ T cells from blood, collected before liver transplant. Receptor source: a human donor who received a liver transplant.

This chain connects TRBV18 to TRBJ2-5; a possible D gene is TRBD1 (6 bases). The CDR3 extends over 14 amino acids. Germline CDR1 and CDR2: KGHSH and LQKENI. V gave up 3 bases and J gave up 2 bases, with 10 bases separating them. The CDR3 reads CASSPMDRQETQYF. DNA for the CDR3: TGTGCCAGCTCACCGATGGACAGACAAGAGACCCAGTACTTC.

The V call is TRBV18, the J call TRBJ2-5; 7 bases match TRBD1. Looked up from germline, CDR1 is KGHSH and CDR2 is LQKENI. The CDR3 is made up of 14 amino acids. J was trimmed by 3 bases and V by 3 bases; bases with no gene match: 4. CDR3 region: CASSPFTGEETQYF. The CDR3 DNA reads TGTGCCAGCTCACCGTTCACAGGGGAAGAGACCCAGTACTTC.

This clone came up a few times. The chain is built from TRBV6-5 and TRBJ1-2; D is perhaps TRBD1 (6 bases). Germline CDR1 is MNHEY and CDR2 is SVGAGI. V was pared by 6 bases and J by 1 base, with 12 bases between. The CDR3 runs to 14 residues. The CDR3 spells CASSRGTSNYGYTF. CDR3 nucleotide sequence: TGTGCCAGCAGCCGCGGGACAAGTAACTATGGCTACACCTTC.

This chain joins TRBV9 and TRBJ2-1, with 8 bases aligning to TRBD2. V was pared by 0 bases and J by 7 bases, with 9 bases of the junction left unmatched. Germline loops: CDR1 SGDLS, CDR2 YYNGEE. The CDR3 spans 16 residues. In nucleotides, the CDR3 is TGTGCCAGCAGCGTAGCCCCCGGGAGGGCCCGAAATGAGCAGTTCTTC. Amino acid sequence: CASSVAPGRARNEQFF.

The chain has TRBV7-3 and TRBJ2-1, with 8 bases matching TRBD2. Germline V gene lookup returns CDR1 SGHTA and CDR2 FQGTGA. This CDR3 spans 16 amino acids. With 0 bases clipped from V and 4 bases from J, the junction kept 5 bases outside the gene matches. The CDR3 reads CASSLTVTSGYNEQFF. In DNA form, the CDR3 reads TGTGCCAGCAGCTTAACCGTCACTAGCGGATACAATGAGCAGTTCTTC.

This clone was counted a few times. The chain links TRBV7-3 to TRBJ2-1; D uncertain. Trimming left V 1 base short and J 6 bases short, with 10 bases between. The CDR3 is 14 amino acids. Germline V gives CDR1 SGHTA, CDR2 FQGTGA. The CDR3 region has the DNA TGTGCCAGCAGCTTAAGTCGGACGATCAATGAGCAGTTCTTC. It translates to CASSLSRTINEQFF. Using reference TRBV7-3 and TRBJ2-1 for the parts outside the CDR3, the full variable domain is GAGVSQTPSNKVTEKGKYVELRCDPISGHTALYWYRQSLGQGPEFLIYFQGTGAADDSGLPNDRFFAVRPEGSVSTLKIQRTERGDSAVYLCASSLSRTINEQFFGPGTRLTVL.

The chain links TRBV5-1 to TRBJ2-2; TRBD1 might be the D (5 bases). Germline values: CDR1 SGHRS, CDR2 YFSETQ. V was cut by 3 bases and J by 1 base, with 10 bases left in between. CDR3 length equals 15 residues. In DNA, the CDR3 is TGCGCCAGCAGCTCCTGGGGCGAGAACACCGGGGAGCTGTTTTTT. Translated: CASSSWGENTGELFF.

The chain employs TRBV12-5 and TRBJ1-3; D not resolved. CDR3 size: 16 residues. Per the germline V gene, CDR1 is LGHNT and CDR2 is FRNRAP. Trimming shortened V by 5 bases and J by 0 bases, and 14 bases separated the two germline ends. The CDR3 DNA is TGTGCTAGTGGTCCGCCGGGCCTCCTCTCTGGAAACACCATATATTTT. Translated, it gives CASGPPGLLSGNTIYF.

The chain recombines TRBV5-4 with TRBJ2-3; 10 bases map to TRBD2. V lost 5 bases, J lost 6 bases, and 9 bases stayed unmatched. Germline V gene data show CDR1 as SGHNT and CDR2 as YYREEE (reference sequence). There are 15 residues in the CDR3. The CDR3 region is CASRKPGTSADTQYF. The DNA for the CDR3 is TGTGCCAGCAGGAAACCCGGGACTAGCGCGGATACGCAGTATTTT.

The chain's CDR3 is CASIRRVSSGANVLTF. CDR3 in DNA: TGTGCCAGCATAAGGCGGGTTAGCTCTGGGGCCAACGTCCTGACTTTC. The chain employs TRBV28 and TRBJ2-6; weak D call: TRBD2 (5 bases). V dropped 7 bases and J dropped 0 bases, with 13 bases sitting between them. This CDR3 has 16 amino acids. The germline V gene has CDR1 MDHEN and CDR2 SYDVKM.

V and J are TRBV7-2 and TRBJ2-3; D is unclear. Deletions cut 5 bases from V and 1 base from J, with 13 bases between. The CDR3 loop spans 15 amino acids. Per the germline V gene, CDR1 is SGHTA and CDR2 is FQGNSA. This CDR3 is CASSPPSPRTDTQYF. The CDR3 DNA follows: TGTGCCAGCAGCCCCCCGAGCCCTCGCACAGATACGCAGTATTTT. The full variable domain, rest sourced from reference TRBV7-2 and TRBJ2-3, is GAGVSQSPSNKVTEKGKDVELRCDPISGHTALYWYRQSLGQGLEFLIYFQGNSAPDKSGLPSDRFSAERTGGSVSTLTIQRTQQEDSAVYLCASSPPSPRTDTQYFGPGTRLTVL.

This clone was seen a few times. This chain connects TRBV11-3 to TRBJ2-3; weak D call: TRBD2 (5 bases). Between the trimmed V and J ends, which lost 1 base and 0 bases, there was a span of 11 bases. This CDR3 is 16 amino acids long. CDR1 and CDR2 from the germline V gene are SGHNT and YENEEA. CDR3 sequence (DNA): TGTGCCAGCAGCTTAGGTTCTGGGGAGAGCACAGATACGCAGTATTTT. This encodes CASSLGSGESTDTQYF.

The chain uses TRBV4-3 and TRBJ1-1; 7 positions agree with TRBD1. V lost 0 bases, J lost 14 bases, and 18 bases stayed unmatched. CDR1 is LGHNA and CDR2 is YSLEER in the germline V gene. CDR3 length equals 16 residues. The CDR3 region is CASSQEVGRGQTGRFF. CDR3 bases: TGCGCCAGCAGCCAAGAGGTGGGCCGGGGTCAGACAGGGCGGTTCTTT.

This clone was seen repeatedly, ten times or more. V is TRBV5-1 and J is TRBJ2-7, with 11 bases identical to TRBD1. V dropped 4 bases and J dropped 3; count of bases not matched to a gene: 6. The CDR3 has 15 amino acids. Germline assignment: CDR1 SGHRS and CDR2 YFSETQ. CDR3 sequence reads: CASSPAGTGGYEQYF. As DNA, the CDR3 is TGCGCCAGCAGCCCGGCCGGGACAGGGGGCTACGAGCAGTACTTC.

The chain joins TRBV18 to TRBJ1-1, with 8 bases matching TRBD1. V lost 2 bases and J lost 4; bases outside the gene matches: 9. The CDR3 consists of 16 residues. Germline CDR1 is KGHSH and CDR2 is LQKENI. CDR3 nucleotides: TGTGCCAGCTCACCAGCCCCCGGCACAGGGGGCACTGAAGCTTTCTTT. Residues: CASSPAPGTGGTEAFF.

This sequence joins TRBV7-3 and TRBJ1-1; D unclear. V lost 5 bases to trimming and J lost 2 bases, with 9 bases between them. The CDR3 has 13 amino acids. Germline CDR1 SGHTA, CDR2 FQGTGA. The CDR3 loop reads CASSLQDNTEAFF. The CDR3 region has the DNA TGTGCCAGCAGCCTTCAGGATAACACTGAAGCTTTCTTT.

This clone was observed a few times. The chain combines TRBV19 with TRBJ1-2; 9 bases line up with TRBD1. Germline lookup yields CDR1 LNHDA and CDR2 SQIVND (reference sequence). After removal of 3 bases from V and 8 bases from J, the junction contained 7 bases not matched to a gene. The CDR3 covers 14 residues. The DNA for the CDR3 is TGTGCCAGTAGTATTCTGGGACAGGGATCGGGCTACACCTTC. This gives the protein CASSILGQGSGYTF.